Below are 19 T cell receptor beta chains sequenced from a single sample in a study of cytomegalovirus exposure and HLA in healthy donors. With 60 Vbeta and 13 Jbeta primers, the PCR was carried out. Profiled with immunoSEQ multiplex PCR; TCRdb holds only in-frame clones, not every one. Of roughly 130,000 clones in the sample, 8.5% to 10% were seen once. The specimen sequenced was PBMCs. These receptors all come from a man in his forties in good health and CMV-seronegative.

This clone has a handful of counts. CDR3 region: CASGRRSTGTVGNQPQHF. CDR3 in DNA: TGTGCTAGTGGTCGCCGTTCTACAGGGACCGTTGGCAATCAGCCCCAGCATTTT. This chain uses TRBV12-5 with TRBJ1-5, with D possibly being TRBD1 (6 bases). Trimming pared 5 bases from V and 2 bases from J, leaving 22 bases between. The length of the CDR3 is 18 residues. Germline CDR1 is LGHNT and CDR2 is FRNRAP.

V usage is TRBV14 and J usage is TRBJ2-6, with D possibly TRBD2 on 5 matching bases. V was trimmed by 4 bases and J by 4 bases, leaving 20 bases between them. The CDR3 extends over 18 amino acids. Germline V CDR1 and CDR2: SGHDN, FVKESK. CDR3 amino acids: CASSPRRFAPGGANVLTF. CDR3 nucleotide sequence: TGTGCCAGCAGCCCTCGGAGATTCGCCCCGGGGGGGGCCAACGTCCTGACTTTC.

This chain joins TRBV2 and TRBJ2-7, with 11 positions matching TRBD1. V was clipped by 6 bases and J by 4 bases; unmatched bases: 8. The CDR3 spans 15 residues. CDR1 and CDR2 from the germline V gene are SNHLY and FYNNEI. As DNA, the CDR3 is TGTGCCAGCAGCGCCTGGACAGGGGGCGCATACGAGCAGTACTTC. As protein: CASSAWTGGAYEQYF.

This clone was recorded a few times. The DNA for the CDR3 is TGTGCCAGCAGAGGGGCTACAACTAACTATGGCTACACCTTC. Translated, it gives CASRGATTNYGYTF. The genes are TRBV7-8 and TRBJ1-2; a possible D gene is TRBD1 (5 bases). Germline lookup yields CDR1 SGHVS and CDR2 FQNEAQ. The CDR3 has 14 amino acids. V was trimmed by 6 bases and J by 0 bases, leaving 11 bases between them.

This clone has more than one count but fewer than ten. The gene calls are TRBV27 and TRBJ2-1, with D possibly TRBD2 on 6 matching bases. CDR3 length: 14 amino acids. The V and J ends lost 3 bases and 4 bases respectively, with 10 bases between them. The germline CDR1 and CDR2 sequences are MNHEY and SMNVEV (reference sequence). CDR3 sequence reads: CASSFSGTYNEQFF. CDR3 DNA: TGTGCCAGCAGTTTCTCCGGGACTTACAATGAGCAGTTCTTC.

The chain combines TRBV5-1 with TRBJ1-4; 7 nucleotides match TRBD1. This CDR3 spans 14 amino acids. CDR1 is SGHRS, CDR2 YFSETQ, per germline. Trimming took 5 bases from V and 8 from J; bases not matched to a gene: 9. The CDR3 DNA follows: TGCGCCAGCAGTCGGGACAGTTCAGGCGAAAAACTGTTTTTT. This gives the protein CASSRDSSGEKLFF.

The chain is built from TRBV5-1 and TRBJ2-2; TRBD2 agrees at 8 bases. The CDR3 covers 16 residues. V trimming: 6 bases; J trimming: 3 bases; junction bases outside the gene matches: 10. Germline V gives CDR1 SGHRS, CDR2 YFSETQ. The CDR3 sequence: CASTSPREGDTGELFF. DNA for the CDR3: TGCGCCAGCACCTCTCCCCGGGAGGGGGACACCGGGGAGCTGTTTTTT.

The V and J genes are TRBV2 and TRBJ2-2; TRBD1 agrees at 8 bases. J lost 6 bases, V lost 6 bases, and 12 bases had no gene match. The CDR3 length is 16 residues. Germline values: CDR1 SNHLY, CDR2 FYNNEI. CDR3 protein: CASRMGQAMGAGELFF. The CDR3 nucleotides are TGTGCCAGCAGGATGGGACAGGCCATGGGGGCCGGGGAGCTGTTTTTT.

This clone showed up just a few times. The V call is TRBV7-9, the J call TRBJ2-3; 8 bases line up with TRBD2. The CDR3 runs 15 residues. V was clipped by 7 bases and J by 2 bases; unmatched bases: 8. Germline V lookup: CDR1 SEHNR, CDR2 FQNEAQ (reference sequence). CDR3 in amino acids: CASKWLAGVTDTQYF. As DNA, the CDR3 is TGTGCCAGCAAATGGCTAGCGGGCGTCACAGATACGCAGTATTTT.

The chain carries TRBV2 and TRBJ1-1; D remains unclear. Germline V gene lookup returns CDR1 SNHLY and CDR2 FYNNEI. The CDR3 spans 12 residues. Between the trimmed V and J ends, which lost 3 bases and 6 bases, there was a span of 8 bases. The CDR3 bases are TGTGCCAGCAGTGAGGCTGTCGCTGAAGCTTTCTTT. Encoded protein: CASSEAVAEAFF.

In this sample, this clone turned up a few times. The CDR3 loop is CASSLVPEGDQPQHF. The CDR3 coding sequence is TGCGCCAGCAGCTTGGTTCCGGAGGGTGATCAGCCCCAGCATTTT. The genes are TRBV5-1 and TRBJ1-5; D gene ambiguous. This CDR3 spans 15 amino acids. The V gene's germline CDR1 is SGHRS and CDR2 YFSETQ. Trimming left V 0 bases short and J 5 bases short, with 12 bases between. The whole variable domain, filled in from reference TRBV5-1 and TRBJ1-5, reads KAGVTQTPRYLIKTRGQQVTLSCSPISGHRSVSWYQQTPGQGLQFLFEYFSETQRNKGNFPGRFSGRQFSNSRSEMNVSTLELGDSALYLCASSLVPEGDQPQHFGDGTRLSIL.

This clone was detected a few times. The J gene is TRBJ1-1, the V gene TRBV19; a possible D gene is TRBD1 (6 bases). The CDR3 spans 14 residues. Trimming pared 5 bases from V and 2 bases from J, leaving 12 bases between. Germline V gene sequence: CDR1 LNHDA, CDR2 SQIVND (reference sequence). This CDR3 reads CASSPLDRNTEAFF. CDR3 DNA sequence: TGTGCCAGTAGTCCTCTGGACAGAAACACTGAAGCTTTCTTT.

This clone was found a few times. The V gene is TRBV4-2, the J gene TRBJ2-7; D remains unclear. Germline lookup yields CDR1 LGHNA and CDR2 YNFKEQ. CDR3 size: 16 residues. V gave up 0 bases and J gave up 2 bases, with 14 bases separating them. The CDR3 sequence: CASSQDRTLQAYEQYF. The CDR3 DNA sequence: TGTGCCAGCAGCCAAGATCGTACTTTGCAGGCCTACGAGCAGTACTTC.

This clone was counted only a few times. The chain couples TRBV5-1 to TRBJ1-4; D is possibly TRBD1 (5 bases). V was shortened by 2 bases and J by 4 bases, with 9 bases between the two germline ends. The CDR3 contains 14 residues. Germline-derived CDR1 and CDR2 are SGHRS and YFSETQ. The CDR3 nucleotides are TGCGCCAGCAGCTTCCAGGGCATTAATGAAAAACTGTTTTTT. Amino acids: CASSFQGINEKLFF.

The V gene is TRBV4-1, the J gene TRBJ2-1, with 10 nucleotides matching TRBD2. The V segment lost 4 bases and the J segment 4 bases; nucleotides outside the gene matches: 10. This CDR3 has 17 residues. Germline V gene data show CDR1 as MGHRA and CDR2 as YSYEKL. The DNA of the CDR3 is TGCGCCAGCAGCCCCCGGCTAGCGGGGGATGGGTACAATGAGCAGTTCTTC. Its protein is CASSPRLAGDGYNEQFF.

The chain carries TRBV9 and TRBJ2-7, with 10 bases aligning to TRBD1. The CDR3 is made up of 14 amino acids. J gave up 5 bases and V 3 bases, and 5 bases lay outside the gene matches. Per the germline V gene, CDR1 is SGDLS and CDR2 is YYNGEE. CDR3 DNA sequence: TGTGCCAGCAGCGCAGGGACAGGGGCCCACGAGCAGTACTTC. Translating it yields CASSAGTGAHEQYF.

The genes are TRBV5-1 and TRBJ2-7; 10 bases align to TRBD1. The trim removed 7 bases at V and 6 bases at J, leaving 4 bases unmatched. Germline CDR1 reads SGHRS; CDR2 reads YFSETQ. This CDR3 spans 12 amino acids. The CDR3 DNA reads as TGCGCCAGCTCCGGGACAGGGGCCGAGCAGTACTTC. Translating gives CASSGTGAEQYF.

Of note for this clone: Other nucleotide sequences in the sample specify the same CDR3. The rearrangement links TRBV30 to TRBJ2-1; D perhaps matches TRBD2 (6 bases). V lost 4 bases to trimming and J lost 6 bases, with 22 bases between them. The length of the CDR3 is 16 residues. Looked up from germline, CDR1 is GTSNPN and CDR2 is SVGIG (reference sequence). The CDR3 spells CAWTATLHRGLNEQFF. DNA of the CDR3: TGTGCCTGGACTGCTACACTTCATAGGGGACTCAATGAGCAGTTCTTC.

The chain joins TRBV19 to TRBJ1-2; D is ambiguous. V was shortened by 4 bases and J by 8 bases, with 14 bases between the two germline ends. The CDR3 sequence is 13 residues long. Germline CDR1 is LNHDA and CDR2 is SQIVND (reference sequence). Written as DNA, the CDR3 is TGTGCCAGTAGTAAATTCGGGAGGGCCGGCTACACCTTC. This codes for CASSKFGRAGYTF.